Below, 31 T cell receptor beta chains from the same sample are listed, as sequenced in a study of OX40 agonist ivuxolimab in advanced cancers. The assay was immunoSEQ multiplex PCR, and TCRdb's table has in-frame clones only and misses some. The data show over 55,000 clones, 91% seen once. The sample in question was CD4+ or CD8+ T cells sorted from blood, obtained in a trial of the OX40 agonist ivuxolimab. The source is an adult with an advanced solid tumor such as melanoma, head and neck, liver or kidney cancer.

The V and J genes are TRBV7-8 and TRBJ2-5, with D possibly matching TRBD1 (6 bases). Germline CDR1 is SGHVS and CDR2 is FQNEAQ. V shed 4 bases and J shed 3 bases, with 12 bases lying between them. The CDR3 is 14 amino acids. The CDR3 sequence is CASSSPGVKETQYF. In DNA form, the CDR3 reads TGTGCCAGCAGCTCCCCAGGGGTTAAAGAGACCCAGTACTTC.

This clone appeared a single time. The chain is built from TRBV4-2 and TRBJ2-7, with D perhaps assigned TRBD1 or TRBD2 (5 bases each). Trimming stripped 2 bases from V and 6 bases from J, with 20 bases between. CDR1 LGHNA and CDR2 YNFKEQ come from the germline V gene. CDR3 length equals 16 residues. The CDR3 here is CASSQYGGRRGAEQYF. CDR3 nucleotides: TGTGCCAGCAGCCAATACGGCGGGCGCAGAGGGGCCGAGCAGTACTTC.

The chain employs TRBV13 and TRBJ1-4; TRBD1 agrees at 10 bases. Germline-derived CDR1 and CDR2 are PRHDT and FYEKMQ (reference sequence). The V and J ends lost 3 bases and 3 bases, in that order; junction bases with no gene match: 4. There are 16 residues in the CDR3. CDR3: CASSLSGTGANEKLFF. CDR3 coding DNA: TGTGCCAGCAGCTTGTCGGGGACAGGGGCTAATGAAAAACTGTTTTTT.

This chain joins TRBV11-2 and TRBJ2-1; 8 positions agree with TRBD2. The CDR3 is 14 residues long. With V trimmed by 5 bases and J by 3 bases, 3 bases remained unmatched. CDR1 is SGHAT, CDR2 FQNNGV, per germline. CDR3 loop: CASSHGTSYNEQFF. In DNA, the CDR3 is TGTGCCAGCAGCCACGGGACTAGCTACAATGAGCAGTTCTTC.

Only one count was recorded for this clone. The chain recombines TRBV4-1 with TRBJ2-1; TRBD2 agrees at 7 bases. CDR1 is MGHRA, CDR2 YSYEKL, per germline. V dropped 2 bases and J dropped 5; count of bases not matched to a gene: 12. The CDR3 consists of 17 residues. CDR3 sequence reads: CASSQQIILASNNEQFF. Here the CDR3 DNA reads TGCGCCAGCAGCCAACAGATTATACTAGCGTCGAACAATGAGCAGTTCTTC.

The chain recombines TRBV10-1 with TRBJ2-2; D not certain. V was clipped by 2 bases and J by 2 bases, with 6 bases between them. This CDR3 spans 14 amino acids. In germline, CDR1 is WNHNN, CDR2 SYGVQD (reference sequence). CDR3 DNA: TGCGCCAGCAGTGAGCCATATAACACCGGGGAGCTGTTTTTT. Amino acid sequence: CASSEPYNTGELFF.

The chain recombines TRBV7-6 with TRBJ1-4, with 7 bases that match TRBD1. The CDR3 consists of 16 residues. CDR1 is SGHVS and CDR2 is FNYEAQ in the germline V gene. The J segment lost 8 bases and the V segment lost 1 base, leaving 10 bases of the junction unmatched. The CDR3 DNA reads TGTGCCAGCAGCTTAGATGGGTACAGGGACAGCGAAAAACTGTTTTTT. Its translation is CASSLDGYRDSEKLFF.

The rearrangement joins TRBV7-8 to TRBJ2-7, with D perhaps TRBD2 (5 bases). This CDR3 spans 14 amino acids. Between the trimmed V and J ends, which lost 1 base and 1 base, there was a span of 8 bases. Germline V gene sequence: CDR1 SGHVS, CDR2 FQNEAQ. Written as DNA, the CDR3 is TGTGCCAGCAGCTTAGATCGGGGATCCTACGAGCAGTACTTC. Its translation is CASSLDRGSYEQYF.

Judged by abundance, this clone is medium-sized. The chain combines TRBV28 with TRBJ2-1, with no clear D. V was trimmed by 3 bases and J by 3 bases, leaving 12 bases between them. The V gene's germline CDR1 is MDHEN and CDR2 SYDVKM. CDR3 size: 15 residues. Here the CDR3 DNA reads TGTGCCAGCAGTTTTGTGGGAAAGAGCTACAATGAGCAGTTCTTC. This translates into CASSFVGKSYNEQFF.

This chain links TRBV4-3 with TRBJ2-7; D is uncertain. V shed 0 bases and J shed 0 bases, with 6 bases lying between them. The CDR3 loop spans 14 amino acids. Germline V gene data show CDR1 as LGHNA and CDR2 as YSLEER. CDR3 coding DNA: TGCGCCAGCAGCCAAGAATTCAGCTCCTACGAGCAGTACTTC. Translating gives CASSQEFSSYEQYF.

V and J are TRBV27 and TRBJ2-7; 10 bases are shared with TRBD2. The CDR3 has 15 residues. V dropped 2 bases and J dropped 4; count of bases not matched to a gene: 5. Germline-derived CDR1 and CDR2 are MNHEY and SMNVEV (reference sequence). The CDR3 bases are TGTGCCAGCAGTTTAGCAGCGGGGGGGTTTTACGAGCAGTACTTC. The encoded protein is CASSLAAGGFYEQYF.

The CDR3 nucleotides are TGTGCCAGCAGCTTAGGTCTAGCGGAGCCAATCACAGATACGCAGTATTTT. Protein product: CASSLGLAEPITDTQYF. The chain joins TRBV7-6 to TRBJ2-3, with 7 bases fitting TRBD2. V trimming: 1 base; J trimming: 2 bases; junction bases outside the gene matches: 9. The length of the CDR3 is 17 residues. Germline V lookup: CDR1 SGHVS, CDR2 FNYEAQ.

The rearrangement joins TRBV27 to TRBJ2-1; possible D gene TRBD2, 6 bases. V was clipped by 1 base and J by 8 bases, with 15 bases between them. The germline gives CDR1 MNHEY, CDR2 SMNVEV (reference sequence). The CDR3 consists of 15 residues. CDR3 residues: CASSLWLSPGDEQFF. DNA of the CDR3: TGTGCCAGCAGTTTATGGCTTTCACCGGGAGATGAGCAGTTCTTC.

The chain uses TRBV28 and TRBJ2-5; no definite D call. V gave up 4 bases and J gave up 5 bases, with 8 bases separating them. CDR1 and CDR2 (germline): MDHEN, SYDVKM. CDR3 size: 12 residues. As DNA, the CDR3 is TGTGCCAGCAGTTCCCTGAGGGAGACCCAGTACTTC. Amino acids: CASSSLRETQYF.

This clone was seen only once. This chain links TRBV19 with TRBJ2-3; 8 positions match TRBD1. V lost 1 base to trimming and J lost 6 bases; unmatched junction nucleotides: 0. The CDR3 is 13 amino acids. Germline-derived CDR1 and CDR2 are LNHDA and SQIVND (reference sequence). CDR3 amino acids: CASSIAGGDTQYF. The CDR3 DNA reads TGTGCCAGTAGTATAGCAGGGGGCGATACGCAGTATTTT.

The chain couples TRBV30 to TRBJ2-7; D might be TRBD2 (5 bases). CDR1 is GTSNPN, CDR2 SVGIG, per germline (reference sequence). The CDR3 consists of 12 residues. The V and J ends lost 2 bases and 7 bases respectively, with 12 bases between them. This CDR3 is CAWSFGSGEQYF. DNA of the CDR3: TGTGCCTGGAGTTTCGGATCGGGGGAGCAGTACTTC.

This clone was observed a few times. This chain connects TRBV6-5 to TRBJ2-7; a weak D match, TRBD1 (6 bases). Germline V lookup: CDR1 MNHEY, CDR2 SVGAGI. This CDR3 comprises 13 residues. V gave up 5 bases and J gave up 7 bases, with 15 bases separating them. The CDR3 loop reads CASSPTGSWEQYF. The CDR3 bases are TGTGCCAGCAGTCCCACAGGGTCTTGGGAGCAGTACTTC.

CDR3 loop: CASSPRPYEQYF. For the CDR3, the DNA is TGTGCCAGCAGCCCTCGTCCCTACGAGCAGTACTTC. V is TRBV7-9 and J is TRBJ2-7; the D is unclear. Trimming left V 5 bases short and J 2 bases short, with 7 bases between. This CDR3 has 12 amino acids. Germline assignment: CDR1 SEHNR and CDR2 FQNEAQ (reference sequence).

This clone was detected only once. The chain joins TRBV6-5 to TRBJ1-1; tentatively, D is TRBD1 (5 bases). The CDR3 sequence is 13 residues long. V gave up 7 bases and J gave up 4 bases, with 13 bases separating them. Germline V gene sequence: CDR1 MNHEY, CDR2 SVGAGI. The CDR3 sequence: CASNDGTGTEAFF. The CDR3 DNA reads TGTGCCAGCAACGACGGGACGGGCACTGAAGCTTTCTTT.

This clone has just a few counts. V gene TRBV6-1 combines with J gene TRBJ2-7; TRBD2 might be the D (6 bases). The CDR3 contains 11 residues. Trimming pared 6 bases from V and 6 bases from J, leaving 9 bases between. The germline CDR1 and CDR2 sequences are MNHNS and SASEGT. In DNA, the CDR3 is TGTGCCAGCAGCCCCGGGGGCGAGCAGTACTTC. This sequence encodes CASSPGGEQYF.

The V gene is TRBV27, the J gene TRBJ2-2, with D possibly being TRBD2 (6 bases). CDR1 and CDR2 from the germline V gene are MNHEY and SMNVEV (reference sequence). The CDR3 loop spans 13 amino acids. V lost 8 bases and J 6 bases, leaving 13 bases between the germline ends. For the CDR3, the DNA is TGTGCCAGCCGTCAGGCGGGGTCCGGGGAGCTGTTTTTT. Protein sequence: CASRQAGSGELFF.

This chain uses TRBV7-9 with TRBJ2-3; D not certain. The V gene's germline CDR1 is SEHNR and CDR2 FQNEAQ (reference sequence). V dropped 5 bases and J dropped 2 bases, with 17 bases sitting between them. The CDR3 has 16 residues. The CDR3 here is CASSPQGFSFTDTQYF. CDR3 DNA: TGTGCCAGCAGCCCCCAAGGTTTCTCGTTCACAGATACGCAGTATTTT.

The gene calls are TRBV9 and TRBJ2-5; 10 bases map to TRBD2. V shed 3 bases and J 1 base; nucleotides not matched to a gene: 3. CDR3 size: 15 residues. Per the germline V gene, CDR1 is SGDLS and CDR2 is YYNGEE. The CDR3 region is CASSETSGAQETQYF. CDR3 DNA: TGTGCCAGCAGCGAAACTAGCGGGGCCCAAGAGACCCAGTACTTC.

V usage is TRBV4-2 and J usage is TRBJ2-3, with 14 bases lining up with TRBD2. The CDR3 runs 18 residues. Looked up from germline, CDR1 is LGHNA and CDR2 is YNFKEQ. Trimming cost V 4 bases and J 2 bases; bases outside gene matches: 8. The CDR3 reads CASSRLLGLAGDTDTQYF. CDR3 coding DNA: TGTGCCAGCAGCCGCCTTTTGGGACTAGCGGGAGACACAGATACGCAGTATTTT.

This chain joins TRBV12-1 and TRBJ2-1; the DNA was not compared with TRBD2, the D call given in the table. TRBV12-1 is assigned pseudogene status. This CDR3 is built from 15 residues. CDR3 sequence reads: CASSASGFIYNEQFF. DNA for the CDR3: TGTGCCAGCTCCGCAAGCGGGTTTATATACAATGAGCAGTTCTTC.

The V gene is TRBV28, the J gene TRBJ2-7, with D unclear. Germline loops: CDR1 MDHEN, CDR2 SYDVKM. This CDR3 spans 13 amino acids. V was clipped by 9 bases and J by 2 bases, with 14 bases between them. CDR3 residues: CASKLPATYEQYF. CDR3 nucleotide sequence: TGTGCCAGTAAGCTCCCAGCGACCTACGAGCAGTACTTC.

V and J are TRBV18 and TRBJ2-1; D gene unclear. Deletions cut 2 bases from V and 0 bases from J, with 11 bases between. The CDR3 has 16 amino acids. The V gene's germline CDR1 is KGHSH and CDR2 LQKENI. The CDR3 nucleotides are TGTGCCAGCTCACCAGCGAGCGCCAGCTCCTACAATGAGCAGTTCTTC. Translated: CASSPASASSYNEQFF.

The chain recombines TRBV28 with TRBJ1-1; D unclear. V lost 3 bases to trimming and J lost 0 bases, with 11 bases between them. The CDR3 has 15 residues. Germline V gene lookup returns CDR1 MDHEN and CDR2 SYDVKM. CDR3 sequence reads: CASSFWSEVNTEAFF. The CDR3 DNA reads as TGTGCCAGCAGTTTCTGGTCAGAAGTGAACACTGAAGCTTTCTTT.

As concerns this clone: This sample includes further DNA sequences coding for the same CDR3. The chain joins TRBV6-6 to TRBJ2-2, with D perhaps matching TRBD1 (5 bases). The ends were cut back, 0 bases at V and 1 base at J, with 6 bases in the middle. Germline lookup yields CDR1 MNHNY and CDR2 SVGAGI (reference sequence). This CDR3 is 15 amino acids long. The CDR3 loop is CASSYSGQNTGELFF. Written as DNA, the CDR3 is TGTGCCAGCAGTTACTCGGGGCAGAACACCGGGGAGCTGTTTTTT.

V usage is TRBV10-3 and J usage is TRBJ2-3; the D gene is possibly TRBD1 (5 bases). The ends were cut back, 0 bases at V and 2 bases at J, with 15 bases in the middle. This CDR3 is 17 amino acids long. CDR1 is ENHRY and CDR2 is SYGVKD in the germline V gene. CDR3 sequence: CAISESPTVIYTDTQYF. DNA of the CDR3: TGTGCCATCAGTGAGTCCCCGACAGTGATTTACACAGATACGCAGTATTTT.

This chain connects TRBV10-2 to TRBJ1-1, with D unresolved. From germline, CDR1 is WSHSY and CDR2 SAAADI. This CDR3 has 11 residues. V dropped 7 bases and J dropped 7 bases, with 10 bases sitting between them. CDR3 sequence reads: CASTSVGEAFF. CDR3 DNA sequence: TGCGCCAGCACCAGTGTCGGTGAAGCTTTCTTT.